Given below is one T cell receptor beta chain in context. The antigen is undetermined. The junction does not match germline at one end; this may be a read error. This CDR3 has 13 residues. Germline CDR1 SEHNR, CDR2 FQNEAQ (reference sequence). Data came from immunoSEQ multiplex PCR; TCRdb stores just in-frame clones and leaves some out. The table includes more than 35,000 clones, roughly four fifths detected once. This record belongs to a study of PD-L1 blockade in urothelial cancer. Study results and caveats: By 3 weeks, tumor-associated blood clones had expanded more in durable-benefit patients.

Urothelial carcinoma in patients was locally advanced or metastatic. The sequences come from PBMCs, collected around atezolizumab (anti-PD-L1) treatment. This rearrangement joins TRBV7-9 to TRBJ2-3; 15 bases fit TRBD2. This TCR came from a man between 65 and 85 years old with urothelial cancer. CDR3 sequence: CASSSGLAGGSDF. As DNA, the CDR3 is TGTGCCAGCAGCTCGGGACTAGCGGGGGGAAGCGATTTT.